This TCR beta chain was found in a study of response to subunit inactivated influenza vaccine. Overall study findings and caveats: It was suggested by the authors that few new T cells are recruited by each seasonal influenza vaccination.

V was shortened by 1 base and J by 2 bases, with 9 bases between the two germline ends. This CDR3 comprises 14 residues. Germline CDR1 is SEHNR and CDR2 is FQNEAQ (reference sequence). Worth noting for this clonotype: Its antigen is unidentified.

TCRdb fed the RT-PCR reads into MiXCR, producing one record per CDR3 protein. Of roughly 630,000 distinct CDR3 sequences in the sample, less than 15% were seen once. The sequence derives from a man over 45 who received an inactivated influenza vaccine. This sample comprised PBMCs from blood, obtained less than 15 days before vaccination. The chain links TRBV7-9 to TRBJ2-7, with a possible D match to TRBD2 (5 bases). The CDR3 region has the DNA TGTGCCAGCAGCTTAGTTCTAGCTCCCTACGAGCAGTACTTC. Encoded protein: CASSLVLAPYEQYF.